A single sample is the source of the 10 T cell receptor beta chains below, sequenced in a study of blood T cell repertoires in COVID-19. Method: immunoSEQ multiplex PCR; TCRdb's copy keeps in-frame clones and lacks some. The sample includes approximately 230,000 clones, 70% to 90% of them seen just once. The material sequenced was PBMCs or T cells enriched from blood (not recorded which). These receptors originate from a woman aged 50 to 65 with acute COVID-19.

The V gene is TRBV19, the J gene TRBJ2-7; 7 positions match TRBD2. CDR3 length: 15 amino acids. The junction had 7 bases not matched to a gene; V was cut back by 5 bases and J by 0 bases. Germline-derived CDR1 and CDR2 are LNHDA and SQIVND (reference sequence). In DNA, the CDR3 is TGTGCCAGTAGTCTACTAGCGATCAGCTCCTACGAGCAGTACTTC. This translates into CASSLLAISSYEQYF.

The chain recombines TRBV6-5 with TRBJ2-3; 9 nucleotides align to TRBD2. Trimming at V came to 0 bases and at J to 5 bases, leaving 6 bases not matched to a gene. This CDR3 region has 16 residues. Germline assignment: CDR1 MNHEY and CDR2 SVGAGI. The DNA of the CDR3 is TGTGCCAGCAGTTACTCGGGCGGGAGGGCCATAGATACGCAGTATTTT. It yields the protein CASSYSGGRAIDTQYF.

The chain links TRBV5-1 to TRBJ2-7, with 8 bases lining up with TRBD2. V dropped 7 bases and J dropped 2; count of bases not matched to a gene: 11. Germline CDR1 is SGHRS and CDR2 is YFSETQ. The CDR3 length is 15 residues. CDR3 sequence: CASGQTSASTYEQYF. CDR3 DNA: TGCGCCAGCGGCCAGACTAGCGCCTCGACCTACGAGCAGTACTTC. The full variable domain, with the rest looked up from reference TRBV5-1 and TRBJ2-7, is KAGVTQTPRYLIKTRGQQVTLSCSPISGHRSVSWYQQTPGQGLQFLFEYFSETQRNKGNFPGRFSGRQFSNSRSEMNVSTLELGDSALYLCASGQTSASTYEQYFGPGTRLTVT.

The rearrangement links TRBV27 to TRBJ1-5; 10 positions match TRBD1. The CDR3 contains 16 residues. In germline, CDR1 is MNHEY, CDR2 SMNVEV (reference sequence). Trimming at V came to 4 bases and at J to 3 bases, leaving 6 bases not matched to a gene. The CDR3 region has the DNA TGTGCCAGCAGTTCGACAGGGGGCGAACTCAATCAGCCCCAGCATTTT. Its protein product is CASSSTGGELNQPQHF.

V gene TRBV5-1 combines with J gene TRBJ2-7, with D possibly matching TRBD1 (5 bases). The CDR3 contains 13 residues. V shed 0 bases and J shed 6 bases, with 10 bases lying between them. Per germline, CDR1 SGHRS and CDR2 YFSETQ. The CDR3 spells CASSLVQGGEQYF. As DNA, the CDR3 is TGCGCCAGCAGCTTGGTCCAGGGCGGCGAGCAGTACTTC.

The gene calls are TRBV19 and TRBJ2-1; the match to TRBD2 covers 7 bases. The germline V gene has CDR1 LNHDA and CDR2 SQIVND (reference sequence). The V segment lost 10 bases and the J segment 1 base; nucleotides outside the gene matches: 13. The length of the CDR3 is 16 residues. CDR3 coding DNA: TGTGCCAAAGTCGGACTAGTTGGTAATTCCTACAATGAGCAGTTCTTC. Encoded protein: CAKVGLVGNSYNEQFF. Combining the CDR3 with reference TRBV19 and TRBJ2-1 gives the whole variable domain DGGITQSPKYLFRKEGQNVTLSCEQNLNHDAMYWYRQDPGQGLRLIYYSQIVNDFQKGDIAEGYSVSREKKESFPLTVTSAQKNPTAFYLCAKVGLVGNSYNEQFFGPGTRLTVL.

The chain employs TRBV6-4 and TRBJ2-7, with 7 bases that match TRBD1. V was pared by 0 bases and J by 3 bases, with 5 bases of the junction left unmatched. The CDR3 spans 15 residues. Germline CDR1 and CDR2: MRHNA and SNTAGT. The CDR3 region is CASSDSRDRDYEQYF. The CDR3 coding sequence is TGTGCCAGCAGTGACTCGAGGGACAGAGACTACGAGCAGTACTTC.

The DNA of the CDR3 is TGTGCCAGCAGCGAAGGGACAGTCACAGATACGCAGTATTTT. This sequence encodes CASSEGTVTDTQYF. The chain joins TRBV3-1 (or the pseudogene TRBV3-2) to TRBJ2-3; 7 nucleotides match TRBD1. The CDR3 is made up of 14 amino acids. Germline V gene lookup returns CDR1 LGHDT and CDR2 YNNKEL (reference sequence). The trim removed 5 bases at V and 2 bases at J, leaving 4 bases unmatched.

The chain couples TRBV27 to TRBJ1-4, with 8 nucleotides matching TRBD1. The ends lost 5 bases at V and 8 bases at J; junction bases unmatched: 13. The CDR3 is 16 amino acids. Germline CDR1 and CDR2: MNHEY and SMNVEV (reference sequence). For the CDR3, the DNA is TGTGCCAGCAGTCCCCTGCCGGGACAGGATAGCGAAAAACTGTTTTTT. Encoded protein: CASSPLPGQDSEKLFF.

The rearrangement joins TRBV28 to TRBJ1-5, with D possibly TRBD1 on 6 matching bases. The CDR3 is 15 amino acids. V was shortened by 5 bases and J by 3 bases, with 14 bases between the two germline ends. Germline CDR1 MDHEN, CDR2 SYDVKM. This chain's CDR3 is CASSREGGVNQPQHF. The CDR3 DNA is TGTGCCAGCAGTCGGGAGGGGGGGGTCAATCAGCCCCAGCATTTT.